One and the same sample provided the 14 T cell receptor beta chains below, sequenced in a study of shared clonotypes between healthy human individuals. Sequencing used immunoSEQ multiplex PCR; TCRdb keeps in-frame clones, though not all of them. The table records 2 million to 2.5 million clones, 90% to 97% of them present only once. Material for sequencing was naive CD4+ T cells sorted from blood. Subset noted: CD45RA+ positively selected. These receptors were taken from a man in his late teens or twenties in good health.

Details on this clone: This CDR3 is also generated by other DNA sequences in the sample. The rearrangement links TRBV7-6 to TRBJ2-3; TRBD2 agrees at 9 bases. V lost 4 bases and J lost 5; bases outside the gene matches: 4. Germline loops: CDR1 SGHVS, CDR2 FNYEAQ. This CDR3 contains 14 residues. The chain's CDR3 is CASSSGLAGDTQYF. CDR3 DNA: TGTGCCAGCAGCTCGGGACTAGCTGGAGATACGCAGTATTTT.

The gene calls are TRBV18 and TRBJ1-1; TRBD1 might be the D (6 bases). The CDR3 sequence is 19 residues long. V was pared by 3 bases and J by 0 bases, with 23 bases between. CDR1 is KGHSH, CDR2 LQKENI, per germline. CDR3 coding DNA: TGTGCCAGCTCACCGGCGAGGGCAGACAGGCGTTTGATGAACACTGAAGCTTTCTTT. Translating it yields CASSPARADRRLMNTEAFF.

This clone was seen only once. The chain is built from TRBV19 and TRBJ2-3, with TRBD2 as a possible D gene (5 bases). From germline, CDR1 is LNHDA and CDR2 SQIVND (reference sequence). CDR3 size: 17 residues. Trimming pared 3 bases from V and 0 bases from J, leaving 16 bases between. DNA for the CDR3: TGTGCCAGTAGTATCGTCGCGACTAAGTTTAGCACAGATACGCAGTATTTT. Translating gives CASSIVATKFSTDTQYF.

The rearrangement joins TRBV2 to TRBJ2-7, with TRBD1 as a possible D gene (5 bases). CDR1 is SNHLY and CDR2 is FYNNEI in the germline V gene. The CDR3 has 12 residues. Between the trimmed V and J ends, which lost 6 bases and 1 base, there was a span of 7 bases. The CDR3 DNA follows: TGTGCCAGCAGCAGGGCGTCCTACGAGCAGTACTTC. Translated: CASSRASYEQYF.

The chain couples TRBV19 to TRBJ1-2; D possibly corresponds to TRBD1 (6 bases). The CDR3 length is 14 residues. Germline V gives CDR1 LNHDA, CDR2 SQIVND (reference sequence). V was pared by 5 bases and J by 8 bases, with 18 bases between. The CDR3 is CASSPETRGSGYTF. CDR3 DNA: TGTGCCAGTAGTCCCGAGACAAGGGGGAGCGGCTACACCTTC.

The J gene is TRBJ2-2, the V gene TRBV30, with D possibly being TRBD1 (5 bases). This CDR3 region has 15 residues. CDR1 GTSNPN and CDR2 SVGIG come from the germline V gene (reference sequence). The V end lost 1 base, the J end lost 0 bases, and 9 bases lay between the germline ends. The CDR3 sequence is CAWSEGIPNTGELFF. The CDR3 DNA is TGTGCCTGGAGTGAGGGGATTCCGAACACCGGGGAGCTGTTTTTT.

The V call is TRBV11-2, the J call TRBJ2-2, with D unresolved. Trimming took off 2 bases at V and 0 bases at J, with 7 bases between the two ends. The CDR3 totals 15 residues. The germline V gene has CDR1 SGHAT and CDR2 FQNNGV. The CDR3 coding sequence is TGTGCCAGCAGCTTACAGGCCCCGAACACCGGGGAGCTGTTTTTT. Translating gives CASSLQAPNTGELFF.

The rearrangement links TRBV30 to TRBJ1-3; D gene unclear. The CDR3 length is 17 residues. The V end was cut by 1 base, the J end by 0 bases, with 16 bases between. Germline V CDR1 and CDR2: GTSNPN, SVGIG (reference sequence). CDR3 nucleotide sequence: TGTGCCTGGAGTGGGCGTCTCCGACCAAACTCTGGAAACACCATATATTTT. Translating gives CAWSGRLRPNSGNTIYF.

The J gene is TRBJ2-3, the V gene TRBV6-1, with D possibly being TRBD1 (6 bases). V lost 4 bases, J lost 4 bases, and 18 bases lay in between. This CDR3 region has 16 residues. From germline, CDR1 is MNHNS and CDR2 SASEGT. CDR3 nucleotides: TGTGCCAGCAGTGCCTGGGACAAAAATACTCCAGATACGCAGTATTTT. This encodes CASSAWDKNTPDTQYF.

The chain joins TRBV6-1 to TRBJ1-1; 7 bases agree with TRBD1. J was trimmed by 4 bases and V by 6 bases; bases with no gene match: 11. Germline V gene data show CDR1 as MNHNS and CDR2 as SASEGT. The CDR3 sequence is 15 residues long. The CDR3 nucleotides are TGTGCCAGCAGAGTACAGGGGTTGGGGGCCACTGAAGCTTTCTTT. As protein: CASRVQGLGATEAFF.

The gene calls are TRBV9 and TRBJ1-4; 7 nucleotides align to TRBD1. CDR1 is SGDLS, CDR2 YYNGEE, per germline. The V gene end was trimmed by 4 bases and the J gene end by 7 bases; junction bases not matched to a gene: 16. There are 17 residues in the CDR3. In nucleotides, the CDR3 is TGTGCCAGCAGCCCCAGACAGGGATCGGAAGCTGGTGAAAAACTGTTTTTT. Amino acids: CASSPRQGSEAGEKLFF.

The CDR3 here is CASSPTNVGTGNNSPLHF. CDR3 bases: TGTGCCAGCAGCCCGACCAACGTCGGGACAGGTAATAATTCACCCCTCCACTTT. The J gene is TRBJ1-6, the V gene TRBV11-2; 8 nucleotides agree with TRBD1. This CDR3 is built from 18 residues. With V trimmed by 5 bases and J by 5 bases, 14 bases remained unmatched. The V gene's germline CDR1 is SGHAT and CDR2 FQNNGV. The full variable domain, its missing parts supplied by reference TRBV11-2 and TRBJ1-6, is EAGVAQSPRYKIIEKRQSVAFWCNPISGHATLYWYQQILGQGPKLLIQFQNNGVVDDSQLPKDRFSAERLKGVDSTLKIQPAKLEDSAVYLCASSPTNVGTGNNSPLHFGNGTRLTVT.

The chain uses TRBV10-1 and TRBJ2-7; no definite D call. The CDR3 is made up of 15 amino acids. The germline V gene encodes CDR1 WNHNN and CDR2 SYGVQD (reference sequence). V was pared by 2 bases and J by 1 base, with 12 bases between. The CDR3 sequence: CASSEGVLGSYEQYF. For the CDR3, the DNA is TGCGCCAGCAGTGAGGGAGTTTTGGGGTCCTACGAGCAGTACTTC.

CDR3 in amino acids: CASSFISTDTQYF. The CDR3 nucleotides are TGTGCCAGCAGTTTTATTAGCACAGATACGCAGTATTTT. The chain combines TRBV28 with TRBJ2-3; D is undetermined. The V gene's germline CDR1 is MDHEN and CDR2 SYDVKM. Trimming cost V 3 bases and J 0 bases, with 4 bases left between them. This CDR3 comprises 13 residues.